This TCR beta chain was observed in a study of regulatory and conventional T cells in RAG deficiency. This clone occurred once. Its target is not known. Sequencing was performed with immunoSEQ multiplex PCR; in TCRdb, only in-frame clones are kept and a portion is missing. Among 45,000 or so clones listed, about nine tenths were seen once. Genomic DNA came from blood conventional CD4+ T cells gated CD25-low CD127-high. Findings and caveats of the study: Omenn CD25-high CD127-low cells may be activated cells, not true Tregs. Treg unique TCR beta sequences were 90 to 100-fold fewer in Omenn syndrome and CID/AS patients than controls. Patient subsets had shorter CDR3s; Omenn Treg-Tconv overlap exceeded 85%.

This CDR3 comprises 15 residues. Germline CDR1 and CDR2: LNHDA and SQIVND (reference sequence). Between the trimmed V and J ends, which lost 6 bases and 5 bases, there was a span of 16 bases. The same sample was also used in a study of regulatory T cells. From that report: The primer mix had 52 TRBV and 13 TRBJ primers.

Sequencing input: CD4+ effector T cells sorted from blood. The chain has TRBV19 and TRBJ1-4; D uncertain. The TCR sequence derives from a human donor in good health. Written as DNA, the CDR3 is TGTGCCAGTAGGGCCCCCGGGCCGGGGAATGAAAAACTGTTTTTT. It specifies CASRAPGPGNEKLFF.